This TCR beta chain was identified in a study of control samples from healthy donors and cancer patients. The CDR3 totals 13 residues. J gave up 4 bases and V 5 bases, and 4 bases lay outside the gene matches. Germline CDR1 reads SGHAT; CDR2 reads FQNNGV. The method was immunoSEQ multiplex PCR; TCRdb's version includes in-frame clones alone and lacks a portion of them. The sample holds under 80,000 clones, 80% to 95% seen once. The chain recombines TRBV11-2 with TRBJ1-1; 7 nucleotides align to TRBD1. Sequencing input: PBMCs. The sequence was obtained from a woman aged 40 to 55 with lung cancer. The chain's CDR3 is CASSPSGGTEAFF. DNA of the CDR3: TGTGCCAGCAGCCCATCAGGGGGCACTGAAGCTTTCTTT.